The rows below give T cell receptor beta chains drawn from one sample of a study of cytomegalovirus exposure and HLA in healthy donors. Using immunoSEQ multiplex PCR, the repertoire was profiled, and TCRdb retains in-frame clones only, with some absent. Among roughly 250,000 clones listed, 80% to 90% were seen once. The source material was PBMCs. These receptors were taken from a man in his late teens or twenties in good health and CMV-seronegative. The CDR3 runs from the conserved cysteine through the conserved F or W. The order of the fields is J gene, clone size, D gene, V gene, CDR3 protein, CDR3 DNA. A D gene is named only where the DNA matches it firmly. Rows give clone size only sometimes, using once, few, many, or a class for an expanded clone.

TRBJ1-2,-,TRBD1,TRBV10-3,CAISEPLQGAGNGYTF,TGTGCCATCAGTGAGCCTTTACAGGGGGCGGGTAATGGCTACACCTTC
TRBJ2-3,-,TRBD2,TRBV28,CASSVPGLAGTSTDTQYF,TGTGCCAGCAGTGTCCCGGGACTAGCGGGAACTAGCACAGATACGCAGTATTTT
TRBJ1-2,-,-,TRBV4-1,CASSLDSLPDGYTF,TGCGCCAGCAGCCTGGACAGTCTTCCCGACGGCTACACCTTC
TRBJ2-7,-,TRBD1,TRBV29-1,CSGGQGYEQYF,TGCAGCGGGGGACAGGGCTACGAGCAGTACTTC
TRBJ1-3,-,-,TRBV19,CASRTKGGGAGNTIYF,TGTGCCAGCCGTACCAAGGGCGGCGGGGCGGGAAACACCATATATTTT
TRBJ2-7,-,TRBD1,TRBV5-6,CASSLGTGPTSYEQYF,TGTGCCAGCAGCCTAGGGACAGGTCCTACCTCCTACGAGCAGTACTTC
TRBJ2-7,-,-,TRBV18,CASSLDTYEQYF,TGTGCCAGCTCCCTTGACACATACGAGCAGTACTTC
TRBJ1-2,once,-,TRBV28,CASSLIDPRRDGYTF,TGTGCCAGCAGTTTAATTGATCCCCGGAGGGATGGCTACACCTTC
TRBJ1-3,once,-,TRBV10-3,CAMAQGGNTIYF,TGTGCCATGGCGCAGGGTGGAAACACCATATATTTT
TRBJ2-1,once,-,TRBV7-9,CASSLESVGAWLDEQFF,TGTGCCAGCAGCTTAGAATCGGTGGGGGCATGGTTAGATGAGCAGTTCTTC
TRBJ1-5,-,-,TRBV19,CASSTRQSNQPQHF,TGTGCCAGTAGTACTAGACAGAGCAATCAGCCCCAGCATTTT
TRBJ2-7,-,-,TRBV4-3,CASSQEVVGGYLYEQYF,TGCGCCAGCAGCCAAGAGGTAGTAGGAGGGTATCTTTACGAGCAGTACTTC
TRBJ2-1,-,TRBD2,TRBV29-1,CSARGRDRKFF,TGCAGCGCCCGTGGGAGGGATCGGAAGTTCTTC
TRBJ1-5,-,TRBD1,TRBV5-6,CASSLAMDRGGNQPQHF,TGTGCCAGCAGCTTGGCAATGGACAGGGGGGGCAATCAGCCCCAGCATTTT
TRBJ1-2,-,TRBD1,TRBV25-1,CASSETGATSITPYGYTF,TGTGCCAGCAGTGAAACAGGGGCTACCTCGATTACGCCCTATGGCTACACCTTC